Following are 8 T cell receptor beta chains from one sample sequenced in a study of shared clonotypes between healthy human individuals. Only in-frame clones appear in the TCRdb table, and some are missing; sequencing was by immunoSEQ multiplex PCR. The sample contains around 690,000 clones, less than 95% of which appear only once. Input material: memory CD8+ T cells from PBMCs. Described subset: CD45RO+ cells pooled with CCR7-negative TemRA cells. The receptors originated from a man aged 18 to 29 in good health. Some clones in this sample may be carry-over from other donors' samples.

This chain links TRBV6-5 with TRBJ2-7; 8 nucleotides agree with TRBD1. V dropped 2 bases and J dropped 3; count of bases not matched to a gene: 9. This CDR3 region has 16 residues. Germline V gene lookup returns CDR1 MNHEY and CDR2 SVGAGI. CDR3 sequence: CASSYGAGQAFYEQYF. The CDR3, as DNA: TGTGCCAGCAGTTACGGCGCGGGACAGGCATTCTACGAGCAGTACTTC.

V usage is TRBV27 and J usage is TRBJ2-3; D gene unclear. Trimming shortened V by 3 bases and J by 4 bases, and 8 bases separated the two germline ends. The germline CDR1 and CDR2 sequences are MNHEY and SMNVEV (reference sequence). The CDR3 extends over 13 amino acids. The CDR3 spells CASSFHPADTQYF. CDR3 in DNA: TGTGCCAGCAGTTTCCACCCGGCAGATACGCAGTATTTT.

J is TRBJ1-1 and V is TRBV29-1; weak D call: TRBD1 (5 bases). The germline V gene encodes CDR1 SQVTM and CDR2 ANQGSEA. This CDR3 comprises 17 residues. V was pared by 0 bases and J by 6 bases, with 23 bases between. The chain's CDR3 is CSVEEWTRRQSASEAFF. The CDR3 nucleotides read TGCAGCGTTGAAGAGTGGACAAGAAGACAATCGGCCTCTGAAGCTTTCTTT.

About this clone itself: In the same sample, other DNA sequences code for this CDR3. CDR3 DNA sequence: TGTGCCAGCGAACAACCCGGGGCCACTCCTCTTGGGGCCAACGTCCTGACTTTC. This translates into CASEQPGATPLGANVLTF. The chain carries TRBV7-9 and TRBJ2-6; D tentatively reads TRBD1 or TRBD2 (5 bases each). Trimming removed 8 bases from V and 3 bases from J, with 23 bases in between. Germline values: CDR1 SEHNR, CDR2 FQNEAQ (reference sequence). The CDR3 consists of 18 residues.

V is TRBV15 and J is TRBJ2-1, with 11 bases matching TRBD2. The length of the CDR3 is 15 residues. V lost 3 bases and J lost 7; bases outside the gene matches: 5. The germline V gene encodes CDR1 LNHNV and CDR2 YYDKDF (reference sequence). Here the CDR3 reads CATSRLAGGRNEQFF. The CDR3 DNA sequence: TGTGCCACCAGCAGGCTAGCGGGAGGAAGGAATGAGCAGTTCTTC.

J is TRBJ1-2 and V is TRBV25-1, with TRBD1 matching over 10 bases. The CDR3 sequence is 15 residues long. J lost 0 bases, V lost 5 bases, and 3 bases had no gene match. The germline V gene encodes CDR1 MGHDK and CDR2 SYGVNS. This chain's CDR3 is CASSRDRGANYGYTF. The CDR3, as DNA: TGTGCCAGCAGTCGGGACAGGGGCGCTAACTATGGCTACACCTTC.

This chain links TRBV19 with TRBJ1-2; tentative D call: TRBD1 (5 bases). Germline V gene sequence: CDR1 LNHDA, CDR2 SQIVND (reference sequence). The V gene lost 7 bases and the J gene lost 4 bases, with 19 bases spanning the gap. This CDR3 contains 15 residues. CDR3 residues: CASTGDRSPFYGYTF. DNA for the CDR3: TGTGCCAGTACAGGAGACAGAAGTCCGTTCTATGGCTACACCTTC.

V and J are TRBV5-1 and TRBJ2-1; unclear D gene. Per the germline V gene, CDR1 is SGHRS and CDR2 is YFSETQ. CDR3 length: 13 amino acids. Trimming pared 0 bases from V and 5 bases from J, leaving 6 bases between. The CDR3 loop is CASSLVLDNEQFF. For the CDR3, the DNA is TGCGCCAGCAGCTTGGTTCTCGACAATGAGCAGTTCTTC. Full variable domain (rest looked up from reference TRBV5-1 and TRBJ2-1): KAGVTQTPRYLIKTRGQQVTLSCSPISGHRSVSWYQQTPGQGLQFLFEYFSETQRNKGNFPGRFSGRQFSNSRSEMNVSTLELGDSALYLCASSLVLDNEQFFGPGTRLTVL.